Listed below are T cell receptor beta chains from one sample, sequenced in a study of beta chain features in type 1 diabetes. Clones were sequenced by immunoSEQ multiplex PCR, and TCRdb holds only the in-frame ones, with some missing. The sample consists of some 270,000 clones, roughly 14% of them appearing once. Material: naive CD4+ T cells from blood. The source of these receptors is a middle-aged woman in good health. The CDR3 runs from the conserved cysteine through the conserved F or W. A D gene is named only where the DNA matches it firmly. The listing skips clone size in some rows; elsewhere it reads once, few, many or a size class.

>few|NA|TRBV4-2|TRBJ1-3
CASTQVRGSGNTIYF
TGTGCCAGCACCCAAGTTCGGGGCTCTGGAAACACCATATATTTT
>NA|TRBD2|TRBV6-5|TRBJ2-7
CASSYSGSSGGLYF
TGTGCCAGCAGTTACTCGGGGTCTAGCGGGGGCCTTTACTTC
>few|TRBD1|TRBV5-5|TRBJ1-4
CASSFGTGHEKLFF
TGTGCCAGCAGCTTTGGGACAGGGCATGAAAAACTGTTTTTT
>NA|TRBD2|TRBV5-4|TRBJ2-1
CASSLSGGIGYNEQFF
TGTGCCAGCAGCTTGAGCGGGGGTATAGGCTACAATGAGCAGTTCTTC
>NA|NA|TRBV2|TRBJ1-1
CASGGESTEAFF
TGTGCCAGCGGTGGGGAGTCCACTGAAGCTTTCTTT
>few|NA|TRBV18|TRBJ1-5
CASSATGAYQPQHF
TGTGCCAGCTCAGCCACTGGTGCATACCAGCCCCAGCATTTT
>few|NA|TRBV19|TRBJ1-1
CASSPRNTEAFF
TGTGCCAGTAGTCCTCGGAACACTGAAGCTTTCTTT
>NA|TRBD2|TRBV7-2|TRBJ2-7
CASSLRDAGLAGSSYEQYF
TGTGCCAGCAGCCTCCGGGATGCGGGACTAGCGGGTAGCTCCTACGAGCAGTACTTC
>few|NA|TRBV11-2|TRBJ1-2
CASSLSRQGMRGYTF
TGTGCCAGCAGCTTAAGTCGGCAGGGGATGCGGGGCTACACCTTC
>few|NA|TRBV9|TRBJ2-5
CASSPRGGSPQTQYF
TGTGCCAGCAGCCCAAGGGGGGGGAGCCCCCAGACCCAGTACTTC
>NA|NA|TRBV21-1|TRBJ2-3
CASSSDDRGSTDTQYF
TGTGCCAGCAGCTCCGACGACAGGGGTTCGACAGATACGCAGTATTTT